Below, 14 T cell receptor beta chains from the same sample are listed, as sequenced in a study of T cells after yellow fever vaccination. TCRdb redid the calling of the 5' RACE reads with MiXCR, one entry per CDR3 protein. The table shows 70,000 or so distinct CDR3 sequences, with about 7.3% occurring only once. The specimen was CD8+ T cells sorted from PBMCs, collected around 10 days after the first yellow fever vaccination. These receptors all stem from a man in his late teens or twenties who received the YFV17D yellow fever vaccine.

Only a few counts were recorded for this clonotype. This sequence joins TRBV12-3 or TRBV12-4 and TRBJ2-3; 7 positions agree with TRBD2. The CDR3 is 17 amino acids. With 6 bases clipped from V and 5 bases from J, the junction kept 17 bases outside the gene matches. The CDR3 region is CASRWTVRSGAIDTQYF. DNA for the CDR3: TGTGCCAGCAGGTGGACGGTTAGGAGCGGGGCGATAGATACGCAGTATTTT.

This clonotype was seen more than once but under ten times. V and J are TRBV6-2 or TRBV6-3 and TRBJ2-5, with 7 bases identical to TRBD2. The junction had 7 bases not matched to a gene; V was cut back by 4 bases and J by 5 bases. Germline V lookup: CDR1 MNHEY, CDR2 SVGEGT. There are 14 residues in the CDR3. CDR3 nucleotides: TGTGCCAGCAGTTTCCCGGGACTAAGGGAGACCCAGTACTTC. It yields the protein CASSFPGLRETQYF.

The chain links TRBV5-4 to TRBJ2-7; TRBD2 is a possible D gene (6 bases). The ends were cut back, 2 bases at V and 3 bases at J, with 15 bases in the middle. CDR3 length: 15 amino acids. The germline gives CDR1 SGHNT, CDR2 YYREEE (reference sequence). CDR3 DNA: TGTGCCAGCAGCTTCACCGGGGGAGTAAACTACGAGCAGTACTTC. It specifies CASSFTGGVNYEQYF.

Many counts were recorded for this clonotype. The chain employs TRBV5-1 and TRBJ2-3; TRBD1 or TRBD2 may be the D gene (5 bases each). The V gene's germline CDR1 is SGHRS and CDR2 YFSETQ. V was trimmed by 3 bases and J by 0 bases, leaving 14 bases between them. The CDR3 contains 16 residues. CDR3 sequence reads: CASSSPDGASTDTQYF. The CDR3 DNA sequence: TGCGCCAGCAGCTCGCCGGACGGGGCTAGCACAGATACGCAGTATTTT.

This clonotype was detected ten times or more. The V gene is TRBV15, the J gene TRBJ1-4; D gene unclear. With 0 bases removed from V and 7 bases from J, the gap between germline ends came to 6 bases. Germline V gene lookup returns CDR1 LNHNV and CDR2 YYDKDF (reference sequence). The CDR3 covers 13 residues. CDR3 sequence reads: CATSRDQFEKLFF. CDR3 DNA: TGTGCCACCAGCAGAGATCAGTTTGAAAAACTGTTTTTT.

The table lists this clonotype with many counts. The genes are TRBV29-1 and TRBJ2-7; D is uncertain. The CDR3 runs 13 residues. The germline CDR1 and CDR2 sequences are SQVTM and ANQGSEA. V was shortened by 7 bases and J by 3 bases, with 16 bases between the two germline ends. The DNA for the CDR3 is TGCAGCGCTATCACAGAGAACCGCTACGAGCAGTACTTC. Translation gives CSAITENRYEQYF.

For this clonotype: A much larger clone differs by one base, so this may be a read error. The chain combines TRBV19 with TRBJ2-3; D ambiguous. Germline-derived CDR1 and CDR2 are LNHDA and SQIVND (reference sequence). The CDR3 sequence is 16 residues long. V dropped 4 bases and J dropped 0 bases, with 14 bases sitting between them. Here the CDR3 DNA reads TGTGCCAGTAGTAAGACAAGAAGTCTTAGCACAGATACGCAGTATTTT. Translating gives CASSKTRSLSTDTQYF.

The J gene is TRBJ2-7, the V gene TRBV7-9, with D unclear. The length of the CDR3 is 13 residues. Trimming shortened V by 5 bases and J by 3 bases, and 11 bases separated the two germline ends. CDR1 and CDR2 from the germline V gene are SEHNR and FQNEAQ (reference sequence). The CDR3 protein is CASSPPVSYEQYV. DNA for the CDR3: TGTGCCAGCAGCCCCCCAGTGAGCTACGAGCAGTACGTC.

The chain links TRBV23-1 to TRBJ2-7, with a weak D call TRBD1 (7 bases). TRBV23-1 is given ORF status, its function remaining uncertain. Between the trimmed V and J ends, which lost 11 bases and 3 bases, there was a span of 17 bases. This CDR3 has 13 amino acids. CDR3 coding DNA: TGCGCCCCCGCAGGGGGGACGATCTACGAGCAGTACGTC. Translating it yields CAPAGGTIYEQYV.

About this clonotype itself: A much larger clonotype is one base distant, so this may be a read error. The chain employs TRBV5-1 and TRBJ1-1, with D possibly being TRBD1 (5 bases). The CDR3 has 15 residues. Germline CDR1 is SGHRS and CDR2 is YFSETQ. V was shortened by 0 bases and J by 6 bases, with 15 bases between the two germline ends. CDR3 coding DNA: TGCGCCAGCAGCTTGGGGGGGGTAGCCCTCGCTGAAGCTTTCTTT. This translates into CASSLGGVALAEAFF.

This clonotype was counted a few times. The genes are TRBV6-1 and TRBJ2-7, with 7 nucleotides matching TRBD1. CDR1 is MNHNS, CDR2 SASEGT, per germline. The trim removed 6 bases at V and 4 bases at J, leaving 9 bases unmatched. The CDR3 length is 14 residues. CDR3 region: CASSPRQGDYEQYV. For the CDR3, the DNA is TGTGCCAGCAGCCCGCGGCAGGGGGATTACGAGCAGTACGTC.

CDR3: CASSPVPAYEQYF. Written as DNA, the CDR3 is TGTGCCAGCAGCCCGGTACCCGCCTACGAGCAGTACTTC. The rearrangement joins TRBV27 to TRBJ2-7; D gene ambiguous. This CDR3 spans 13 amino acids. V was trimmed by 6 bases and J by 2 bases, leaving 11 bases between them. CDR1 MNHEY and CDR2 SMNVEV come from the germline V gene (reference sequence).

This clonotype was observed at least ten times. In DNA form, the CDR3 reads TGCGCCAGCAGCTTGGGACAGTTTAACACCGGGGAGCTGTTTTTT. Its translation: CASSLGQFNTGELFF. The V gene is TRBV5-1, the J gene TRBJ2-2, with TRBD1 as a possible D gene (5 bases). The V end lost 0 bases, the J end lost 2 bases, and 8 bases lay between the germline ends. This CDR3 region has 15 residues. Germline assignment: CDR1 SGHRS and CDR2 YFSETQ.

This clonotype was seen ten or more times. The chain joins TRBV4-2 to TRBJ2-7; 10 nucleotides line up with TRBD2. Germline CDR1 LGHNA, CDR2 YNFKEQ. Unmatched junction bases numbered 4, after V lost 3 bases and J lost 2 bases. The CDR3 runs to 15 residues. CDR3: CASSHASGGTYEQYF. The CDR3 DNA is TGTGCCAGCAGCCACGCTAGCGGGGGCACCTACGAGCAGTACTTC.